Here is one TCR beta chain with its context. Its antigen is unidentified. The source of the sample is a study of cytomegalovirus exposure and HLA in healthy donors. The overall study: Across a few hundred genotyped donors, around 80% landed in the Caucasian-associated ancestry cluster.

Findings and caveats of the study: The only immune exposure information that was available was CMV serostatus.

PCR amplification relied on 60 Vbeta primers (plus 13 Jbeta primers). Libraries were prepared by immunoSEQ multiplex PCR; TCRdb keeps only in-frame clonotypes and omits some of them. Of roughly 150,000 clones in the sample, roughly 84% were seen once. In germline, CDR1 is SGHTS, CDR2 YDEGEE. The CDR3 spans 16 residues. This receptor was obtained from a woman aged 18 to 35 in good health and CMV-seronegative. Sequenced: PBMCs. J is TRBJ2-5 and V is TRBV5-8; D is possibly TRBD1 (6 bases). The J call may be wrong; the DNA end is better matched by TRBJ2-7. CDR3 loop: CASSHWGPWGSYEQYF. CDR3 bases: TGTGCCAGCAGCCATTGGGGGCCTTGGGGCTCCTACGAGCAGTACTTC.